The text below deals with one TCR beta chain. The antigen remains unidentified. The CDR3 length is 14 residues. V was trimmed by 0 bases and J by 0 bases, leaving 3 bases between them. Germline V lookup: CDR1 LNHDA, CDR2 SQIVND (reference sequence). Clones were sequenced by immunoSEQ multiplex PCR, and TCRdb holds only the in-frame ones, with some missing. The sample includes about 120,000 clones, 80% to 90% of them seen just once. The data were taken from a study of cytotoxic CD8 clonotypes in ibrutinib-treated CLL. Study observations and caveats: In comparison with age-matched healthy donors, baseline clonality was higher and tracked circulating CD8+ T-cell counts. Sustained-remission and progressing patients had different sampling times.

The chain uses TRBV19 and TRBJ1-3, with unresolved D. Source: PBMCs, taken after 24 months of ibrutinib treatment. The sequence derives from a human donor with chronic lymphocytic leukemia. The CDR3 nucleotides read TGTGCCAGTAGTATAGACGGCTCTGGAAACACCATATATTTT. Translating it yields CASSIDGSGNTIYF.